The entry that follows covers one T cell receptor (beta chain) sequence. This clone has only a few counts. What this receptor recognizes is not known. Within one base of it there is no much larger clone, and no base qualities were kept. There are 16 amino acids in the CDR3, from cysteine to phenylalanine inclusive. The DNA shown is the 48-base CDR3, in frame from base 1. V trim: 4 bases; J trim: 3 bases; unmatched bases: 8. As encoded in the germline V gene, CDR1 is LGHNA while CDR2 is YSLEER. This entry is derived from a study of T cell responses to AZD1222 COVID-19 vaccine (dated by TCRdb to about 2021). As for the study more broadly: A total of 230 to 250 trial participants underwent TCR sequencing, of whom some 210 received two doses of AZD1222 and about 25 received two doses of the MenACWY control vaccine. Trial participants were enrolled by age into 18-55, 56-69 and 70-plus year subgroups, with around 150, 28 and 57 TCR-sequenced participants respectively. Points the paper makes about the study in general: In the small 56-69-year group, the increase in depth fell short of significance, most likely because of low power. Vaccine-associated CD4 TCRs spanned the whole spike protein, with dominant responses in regions 160-218 and 743-854. Because no samples from the day 14 peak response were available, repertoires could be characterized only after the peak T cell response. After two AZD1222 doses, both the breadth and the depth of spike-specific TCRs were significantly higher than at day 0 and than in MenACWY recipients. Participants were mostly white British, with more females than males. The authors suggested clonal diversity may have been underestimated. Reportedly, close to half of the unique spike-specific TCRs recognized epitopes lying outside the regions that are mutated in the B.1.351 and B.1.1.7 variants. Only a handful of AZD1222 recipients were SARS-CoV-2 seropositive at baseline, limiting conclusions about previously exposed vaccinees.

The CDR3 regions of human TCRbeta chains were analyzed by immunosequencing. In the paper's pipeline: Repertoire TCRs were matched against a reference library of SARS-CoV-2-specific TCRs generated with the MIRA antigen-specificity platform. Breadth was defined as the fraction of unique TCRs that were SARS-CoV-2-associated, and depth was defined as the fraction of total T cells that were SARS-CoV-2-associated. Using the MIRA data, each spike-specific TCR was mapped to the spike region that the TCR reacts to and placed in a CD4 or CD8 class. Log10-transformed breadth and depth values were compared by one-way ANOVA with Sidak's multiple comparisons tests. Not all clones reach the TCRdb copy of this immuneACCESS table, which keeps in-frame sequences only. Checked studies attribute under half of the gap to unresolved V genes and leave the rest unexplained. The V and J calls and clone size are taken from that table; D and trimming were inferred from the DNA. Across this sample there are 90,000 to 120,000 clones, with 87% seen only once. Around 4.9% of the sample is held by the ten biggest clonotypes.

Per the publication, the time point label means: about 28 days (+/-7) after the second vaccine dose. AZD1222 recipients given second doses at about 4 weeks or at about 12 weeks were pooled, since spike-specific TCR depth and breadth were not found to differ between the two schedules. Vaccinee samples were obtained from the UK trials COV001 and COV002, which included a single-blind randomized controlled phase 2/3 trial of AZD1222 (ChAdOx1 nCoV-19) in healthy adults. Trial participant PBMC samples were collected at day 0 and day 28 after the second dose for TCRbeta chain sequencing. The receptor's source is an adult who received the AZD1222 COVID-19 vaccine. The sequences come from peripheral blood, collected 28 days after the second AZD1222 dose. The sequence links TRBV4-3 to TRBJ1-2, with 10 central nucleotides matching TRBD1. The CDR3 sequence is CASSRETGGYDYGYTF. The nucleotide sequence is given as TGCGCCAGCAGCCGGGAGACAGGGGGCTATGACTATGGCTACACCTTC.